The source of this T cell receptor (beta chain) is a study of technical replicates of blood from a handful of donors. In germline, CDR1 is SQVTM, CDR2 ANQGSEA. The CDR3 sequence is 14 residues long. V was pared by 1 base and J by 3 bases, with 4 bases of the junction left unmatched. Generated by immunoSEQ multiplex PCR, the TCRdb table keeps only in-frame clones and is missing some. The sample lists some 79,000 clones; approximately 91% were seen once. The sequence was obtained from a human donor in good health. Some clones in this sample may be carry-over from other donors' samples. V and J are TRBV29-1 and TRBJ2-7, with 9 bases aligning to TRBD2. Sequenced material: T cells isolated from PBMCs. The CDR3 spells CSVEVASGIYEQYF. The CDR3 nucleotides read TGCAGCGTTGAAGTGGCTAGCGGGATCTACGAGCAGTACTTC.